The clone carrying this T cell receptor (beta chain) was recorded once. This entry belongs to a study of blood T cell repertoires in COVID-19. Looking at the study overall: Sites across the United States, Italy and Spain contributed samples from acute and convalescent COVID-19. Sources were T cells, B-cell-depleted T cells, or PBMCs; the material itself was cDNA or gDNA.

Seattle patients were enrolled while actively infected and followed longitudinally. This CDR3 has 16 residues. Germline V lookup: CDR1 SGDLS, CDR2 YYNGEE. Unmatched junction bases numbered 10, after V lost 0 bases and J lost 7 bases. Per the original data handling: Amplification of reference gene primers provided the estimated nucleated cell counts. The repertoire was sequenced with immunoSEQ multiplex PCR; TCRdb's copy has only in-frame clones and lacks some. D and trimming come from the DNA, and the V and J calls and clone size come from that table. The sample lists fewer than 350,000 clones; roughly nine tenths were seen once.

Material for sequencing was peripheral blood. This clonotype was obtained from a woman in her twenties or thirties with COVID-19, enrolled during active disease. The genes are TRBV9 and TRBJ2-5; 9 nucleotides line up with TRBD2. As DNA, the CDR3 is TGTGCCAGCAGCGTAGAAGCGGGGGGCCTCATCGGGACCCAGTACTTC. Its translation: CASSVEAGGLIGTQYF.